Listed here is a single T cell receptor beta chain. Its antigen is not known. The data belong to a study of vaccination and CD4 T cells after COVID-19. Study-level background: Overlapping peptides covering the spike proteins of SARS-CoV-2, HCoV-NL63, HCoV-OC43 and HCoV-229E were added to stimulate cells. Study-level points and caveats: Although the median of SARS-CoV-2-reactive clonotypes rose from around 20 to 38, the change was not significant.

With the Oncomine TCR Beta short-read assay, DNA from cultured CD4+ T cells was sequenced. From the PCR reads, TCRdb called clonotypes with MiXCR, one entry per CDR3 protein. The sample lists 15,000 to 20,000 distinct CDR3 sequences, around half seen once, with roughly an eighth in the top ten. V gave up 3 bases and J gave up 2 bases, with 13 bases separating them. The CDR3 is 14 residues long. Germline CDR1 is SQVTM and CDR2 is ANQGSEA. The treatment denotes: approximately 11-day PBMC culture with coronavirus spike peptide pools or control peptides (ViraFEST assay). The rearrangement joins TRBV29-1 to TRBJ1-1; weak D call: TRBD1 (5 bases). Sequences were obtained from CD4+ T cells from blood, cultured in vitro. This TCR derives from a human donor who had recovered from COVID-19. CDR3 region: CSVDRSGGNTEAFF. As DNA, the CDR3 is TGCAGCGTTGACAGGTCCGGGGGAAACACTGAAGCTTTCTTT.